The next 20 T cell receptor beta chains were all read from a single sample in a study of control samples from healthy donors and cancer patients. The data were produced by immunoSEQ multiplex PCR, yet TCRdb's version contains in-frame clones alone and is incomplete. The sample contains approximately 83,000 clones, 85% to 95% of which appear only once. Input material: blood. Source of these receptors: a woman in her thirties in good health.

This clone has just one count. The chain couples TRBV27 to TRBJ2-1; 9 bases match TRBD1. The CDR3 length is 17 residues. The V and J ends lost 4 bases and 3 bases, in that order; junction bases with no gene match: 10. The germline gives CDR1 MNHEY, CDR2 SMNVEV (reference sequence). The CDR3 region has the DNA TGTGCCAGCAGTTACGGGACAGGGTTTTTATTCTACAATGAGCAGTTCTTC. It translates to CASSYGTGFLFYNEQFF.

The chain couples TRBV28 to TRBJ1-2; D gene unclear. The germline V gene encodes CDR1 MDHEN and CDR2 SYDVKM. V lost 4 bases and J 5 bases, leaving 17 bases between the germline ends. This CDR3 has 15 amino acids. The CDR3 reads CASSSGRGEAYGYTF. The DNA for the CDR3 is TGTGCCAGCAGTTCAGGCCGCGGGGAGGCATATGGCTACACCTTC.

This clone has only one observation. The CDR3 DNA reads as TGTGCCAGCAGACGCCCGGGCCCTGGAAACACCATATATTTT. As protein: CASRRPGPGNTIYF. This chain connects TRBV6-5 to TRBJ1-3, with D hard to call. CDR1 MNHEY and CDR2 SVGAGI come from the germline V gene. The CDR3 has 14 amino acids. Trimming pared 6 bases from V and 2 bases from J, leaving 11 bases between.

The gene calls are TRBV7-9 and TRBJ2-3; 7 bases line up with TRBD1. CDR1 is SEHNR and CDR2 is FQNEAQ in the germline V gene (reference sequence). The CDR3 contains 16 residues. The J segment lost 2 bases and the V segment lost 3 bases, leaving 8 bases of the junction unmatched. The CDR3 here is CASSLGQLTITDTQYF. For the CDR3, the DNA is TGTGCCAGCAGCTTGGGACAGCTTACTATCACAGATACGCAGTATTTT.

The chain couples TRBV5-1 to TRBJ2-1; 12 bases are shared with TRBD2. The ends lost 4 bases at V and 4 bases at J; junction bases unmatched: 9. Germline CDR1 and CDR2: SGHRS and YFSETQ. CDR3 length: 17 residues. In DNA, the CDR3 is TGCGCCAGCAGCATTGACCCTCTAGCGGGAGGGTACAATGAGCAGTTCTTC. It specifies CASSIDPLAGGYNEQFF.

The chain employs TRBV7-9 and TRBJ1-1, with TRBD1 identical over 11 bases. Per germline, CDR1 SEHNR and CDR2 FQNEAQ (reference sequence). This CDR3 has 12 amino acids. Trimming removed 6 bases from V and 8 bases from J; junction bases left unmatched: 2. In nucleotides, the CDR3 is TGTGCCAGCAGGGGGACAGGGGGAGAAGCTTTCTTT. Encoded protein: CASRGTGGEAFF.

V and J are TRBV9 and TRBJ2-3, with TRBD2 identical over 7 bases. Germline CDR1 and CDR2: SGDLS and YYNGEE. This CDR3 spans 15 amino acids. V shed 4 bases and J 3 bases; nucleotides not matched to a gene: 8. CDR3 loop: CASSPWGGPTDTQYF. CDR3 nucleotides: TGTGCCAGCAGCCCCTGGGGGGGTCCAACAGATACGCAGTATTTT.

This clone was picked up one time. The chain links TRBV7-9 to TRBJ2-7; TRBD1 aligns across 8 bases. The CDR3 is 17 amino acids. CDR1 is SEHNR and CDR2 is FQNEAQ in the germline V gene (reference sequence). J was trimmed by 4 bases and V by 1 base; bases with no gene match: 12. The CDR3, as DNA: TGTGCCAGCAGCTTAGGGAGTCCTATTACAGGGGGTTACGAGCAGTACTTC. Encoded protein: CASSLGSPITGGYEQYF.

The rearrangement uses TRBV7-3 and TRBJ2-1; the D is unclear. Germline V CDR1 and CDR2: SGHTA, FQGTGA. The V end was cut by 5 bases, the J end by 9 bases, with 11 bases between. CDR3 size: 12 residues. The CDR3 protein is CASSPRLGEQFF. In DNA form, the CDR3 reads TGTGCCAGCAGCCCTCGACTGGGTGAGCAGTTCTTC.

The V call is TRBV5-1, the J call TRBJ2-2; D unresolved. There are 15 residues in the CDR3. Trimming stripped 0 bases from V and 5 bases from J, with 11 bases between. Germline loops: CDR1 SGHRS, CDR2 YFSETQ. As DNA, the CDR3 is TGCGCCAGCAGCTTGGGGCCCCCCCGGACCGGGGAGCTGTTTTTT. Translating gives CASSLGPPRTGELFF.

J is TRBJ2-7 and V is TRBV7-9; D not resolved. The CDR3 length is 15 residues. The germline gives CDR1 SEHNR, CDR2 FQNEAQ (reference sequence). The V gene lost 0 bases and the J gene lost 3 bases, with 12 bases spanning the gap. CDR3 bases: TGTGCCAGCAGCTTAGCGGCCAGAAAAAGCTACGAGCAGTACTTC. Its translation is CASSLAARKSYEQYF.

The rearrangement uses TRBV29-1 and TRBJ1-2; 9 nucleotides agree with TRBD1. The CDR3 spans 15 residues. The V and J ends lost 0 bases and 8 bases, in that order; junction bases with no gene match: 10. Germline V gives CDR1 SQVTM, CDR2 ANQGSEA. CDR3 coding DNA: TGCAGCGTTGAAGATTTGACAGGGGGTATAGGGGGCTACACCTTC. Amino acids: CSVEDLTGGIGGYTF.

J is TRBJ1-2 and V is TRBV11-3, with D possibly being TRBD1 (6 bases). Trimming took off 5 bases at V and 5 bases at J, with 18 bases between the two ends. The V gene's germline CDR1 is SGHNT and CDR2 YENEEA. The CDR3 has 15 amino acids. CDR3 sequence: CASSRTSQGRYGYTF. The CDR3 DNA reads TGTGCCAGCAGCCGAACCTCACAGGGACGGTATGGCTACACCTTC.

This clone showed up just once. The rearrangement uses TRBV10-2 and TRBJ2-7; D remains ambiguous. The V gene's germline CDR1 is WSHSY and CDR2 SAAADI. V was trimmed by 3 bases and J by 3 bases, leaving 6 bases between them. The CDR3 spans 12 residues. The DNA of the CDR3 is TGCGCCAGCAGTGACCCAGACTACGAGCAGTACTTC. Translation gives CASSDPDYEQYF.

The chain combines TRBV30 with TRBJ2-2; 9 nucleotides agree with TRBD2. This CDR3 is 14 amino acids long. Germline CDR1 reads GTSNPN; CDR2 reads SVGIG (reference sequence). After removal of 4 bases from V and 6 bases from J, the junction contained 6 bases not matched to a gene. The CDR3 here is CAWIGGRASGELFF. The DNA for the CDR3 is TGTGCCTGGATAGGCGGGAGGGCCTCCGGGGAGCTGTTTTTT.

The V gene is TRBV7-8, the J gene TRBJ1-2, with no clear D. The CDR3 sequence is 14 residues long. The V gene lost 1 base and the J gene lost 2 bases, with 8 bases spanning the gap. Germline values: CDR1 SGHVS, CDR2 FQNEAQ. The CDR3 is CASSLDTQNYGYTF. The CDR3 DNA follows: TGTGCCAGCAGCTTAGATACACAAAACTATGGCTACACCTTC.

This clone was observed a handful of times. The chain uses TRBV29-1 and TRBJ2-1, with 7 bases that match TRBD2. The CDR3 is 15 amino acids. Trimming took 0 bases from V and 5 from J; bases not matched to a gene: 7. The germline gives CDR1 SQVTM, CDR2 ANQGSEA. CDR3 DNA sequence: TGCAGCGTTGAAGAGTGGCTAGCGGCCGACAATGAGCAGTTCTTC. It yields the protein CSVEEWLAADNEQFF.

CDR3 sequence (DNA): TGTGCCAGCAGCTCCAGGGTTATGAACACTGAAGCTTTCTTT. It encodes CASSSRVMNTEAFF. The rearrangement joins TRBV11-1 to TRBJ1-1; the D gene is possibly TRBD1 (5 bases). This CDR3 region has 14 residues. The V end was cut by 4 bases, the J end by 0 bases, with 9 bases between. Germline V gene data show CDR1 as SGHAT and CDR2 as FQDESV (reference sequence).

This clone was seen once. The V and J genes are TRBV6-1 and TRBJ1-3; D remains ambiguous. Germline V gene lookup returns CDR1 MNHNS and CDR2 SASEGT. The V and J ends lost 0 bases and 4 bases respectively, with 4 bases between them. The CDR3 extends over 13 amino acids. As DNA, the CDR3 is TGTGCCAGCAGTGAAGCAGAGGGAAACACCATATATTTT. Translated: CASSEAEGNTIYF.

This chain connects TRBV11-2 to TRBJ2-1, with TRBD2 matching over 8 bases. V shed 1 base, J shed 4 bases, and the junction held 9 bases outside the gene matches. Germline assignment: CDR1 SGHAT and CDR2 FQNNGV. This CDR3 contains 17 residues. The CDR3 DNA sequence: TGTGCCAGCAGCTTAGCGGAACTAGCGGAATATTACAATGAGCAGTTCTTC. Protein product: CASSLAELAEYYNEQFF.